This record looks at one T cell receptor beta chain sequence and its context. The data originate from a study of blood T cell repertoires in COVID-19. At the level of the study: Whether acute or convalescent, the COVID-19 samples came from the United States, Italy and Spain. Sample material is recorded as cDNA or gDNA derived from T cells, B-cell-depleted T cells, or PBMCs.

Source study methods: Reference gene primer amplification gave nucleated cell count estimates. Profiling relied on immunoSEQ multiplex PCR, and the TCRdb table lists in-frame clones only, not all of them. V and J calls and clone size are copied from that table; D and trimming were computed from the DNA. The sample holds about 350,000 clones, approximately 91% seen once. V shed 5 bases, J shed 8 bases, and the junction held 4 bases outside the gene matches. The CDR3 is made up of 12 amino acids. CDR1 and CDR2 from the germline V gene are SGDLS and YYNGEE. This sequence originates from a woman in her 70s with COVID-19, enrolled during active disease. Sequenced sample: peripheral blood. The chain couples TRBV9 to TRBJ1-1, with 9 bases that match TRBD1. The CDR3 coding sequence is TGTGCCAGCAGAGGGACAGGGCTGGAAGCTTTCTTT. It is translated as CASRGTGLEAFF.